This entry describes one T cell receptor (beta chain). Each sample had at least 6 million PBMCs isolated. Per sample, at least 5 micrograms of total RNA were extracted. The data derive from a study of blood T cells in healthy people across ages. V lost 5 bases, J lost 4 bases, and 12 bases lay in between. The CDR3 covers 14 residues. Germline V lookup: CDR1 SEHNR, CDR2 FQNEAQ (reference sequence). For the second PCR, which ran for about 6 to 12 cycles, a sample-barcoded 5' primer and a J-beta primer mix were used. Every cDNA was tagged by a template-switch adaptor with 12 random nucleotides. TCRdb processed the 5' RACE reads anew with MiXCR; each CDR3 protein has one entry. In the table there are 1.5 million to 1.8 million distinct CDR3 sequences, approximately 42% of which are singletons.

The gene calls are TRBV7-9 and TRBJ1-5; D may be TRBD1 (6 bases). This sequence was found in a woman under 30 in good health. The sequencing sample was made of blood. The CDR3 nucleotides are TGTGCCAGCAGCAAGACGACAGGTAATCAGCCCCAGCATTTT. Protein sequence: CASSKTTGNQPQHF.